Listed here are 10 T cell receptor beta chains from one sample, sequenced in a study of CD8 T cells in ankylosing spondylitis. General study results and limits: Within ankylosing spondylitis blood, a TCR beta motif made up of eight or nine highly homologous variants appeared to be characteristic.

What these receptors recognize is not known. From the 5' RACE reads, TCRdb called clonotypes with MiXCR, one entry per CDR3 protein. The table shows approximately 220,000 distinct CDR3 sequences, with 15% to 20% occurring only once. The sample taken for sequencing was blood, either unsorted or a sorted T cell fraction (not recorded which). These receptors originate from a male donor with ankylosing spondylitis.

This clonotype occurred a few times. This rearrangement joins TRBV9 to TRBJ2-7, with a weak D call TRBD2 (7 bases). Trimming removed 4 bases at V and 6 bases at J, with 17 bases between. The CDR3 length is 14 residues. CDR1 and CDR2 from the germline V gene are SGDLS and YYNGEE. CDR3: CASSSGGTTPEQYF. In DNA form, the CDR3 reads TGTGCCAGCAGCTCCGGGGGGACAACTCCCGAGCAGTACTTC.

The genes are TRBV12-3 or TRBV12-4 and TRBJ1-4; a possible D gene is TRBD1 (6 bases). With 6 bases removed from V and 0 bases from J, the gap between germline ends came to 17 bases. This CDR3 spans 17 amino acids. The CDR3 region is CASSTRRGFATNEKLFF. DNA of the CDR3: TGTGCCAGCAGCACCCGCAGGGGTTTTGCAACTAATGAAAAACTGTTTTTT.

The J gene is TRBJ1-1, the V gene TRBV7-9; weak D call: TRBD1 (6 bases). V shed 5 bases and J shed 3 bases, with 16 bases lying between them. The CDR3 is 15 residues long. Germline V gives CDR1 SEHNR, CDR2 FQNEAQ (reference sequence). CDR3 DNA: TGTGCCAGCAGCCGAACAGGGTTTGTTGACACTGAAGCTTTCTTT. This sequence encodes CASSRTGFVDTEAFF.

The rearrangement uses TRBV7-9 and TRBJ2-2; tentatively, D is TRBD1 or TRBD2 (5 bases each). V dropped 5 bases and J dropped 0 bases, with 16 bases sitting between them. The CDR3 extends over 17 amino acids. CDR1 and CDR2 from the germline V gene are SEHNR and FQNEAQ (reference sequence). As DNA, the CDR3 is TGTGCCAGCAGCCCAGCTCCCGGGACGGCGAACACCGGGGAGCTGTTTTTT. Translating gives CASSPAPGTANTGELFF. Full variable domain (missing parts from reference TRBV7-9 and TRBJ2-2): DTGVSQNPRHKITKRGQNVTFRCDPISEHNRLYWYRQTLGQGPEFLTYFQNEAQLEKSRLLSDRFSAERPKGSFSTLEIQRTEQGDSAMYLCASSPAPGTANTGELFFGEGSRLTVL.

This clonotype was recorded a few times. The gene calls are TRBV27 and TRBJ2-7, with TRBD2 as a possible D gene (5 bases). From germline, CDR1 is MNHEY and CDR2 SMNVEV (reference sequence). The CDR3 covers 16 residues. Deletions cut 5 bases from V and 5 bases from J, with 22 bases between. CDR3 nucleotide sequence: TGTGCCAGCAGTCTCGGGGTGTGGGTTACTTCCAACGAGCAGTACTTC. Amino acids: CASSLGVWVTSNEQYF.

The chain combines TRBV4-2 with TRBJ2-7; D is unclear. V lost 0 bases and J 0 bases, leaving 9 bases between the germline ends. There are 15 residues in the CDR3. CDR1 and CDR2 (germline): LGHNA, YNFKEQ. CDR3 DNA sequence: TGTGCCAGCAGCCAAGATTGGGGTGACTCCTACGAGCAGTACTTC. Protein product: CASSQDWGDSYEQYF.

This chain uses TRBV11-2 with TRBJ2-5; the D is unclear. CDR1 is SGHAT, CDR2 FQNNGV, per germline. The length of the CDR3 is 15 residues. Trimming pared 1 base from V and 4 bases from J, leaving 13 bases between. DNA of the CDR3: TGTGCCAGCAGCTTAGTCGGCGGTTCGTCAGAGACCCAGTACTTC. Protein sequence: CASSLVGGSSETQYF. The whole variable domain, filled in from reference TRBV11-2 and TRBJ2-5, reads EAGVAQSPRYKIIEKRQSVAFWCNPISGHATLYWYQQILGQGPKLLIQFQNNGVVDDSQLPKDRFSAERLKGVDSTLKIQPAKLEDSAVYLCASSLVGGSSETQYFGPGTRLLVL.

V gene TRBV5-1 combines with J gene TRBJ2-1; D remains ambiguous. Germline CDR1 SGHRS, CDR2 YFSETQ. Trimming left V 0 bases short and J 10 bases short, with 11 bases between. This CDR3 region has 13 residues. CDR3 nucleotide sequence: TGCGCCAGCAGCTTGGCCAGGACGGACGAGCAGTTCTTC. Encoded protein: CASSLARTDEQFF.

V is TRBV7-8 and J is TRBJ1-5; the D is unclear. CDR3 size: 18 residues. Per the germline V gene, CDR1 is SGHVS and CDR2 is FQNEAQ. V gave up 1 base and J gave up 0 bases, with 16 bases separating them. DNA of the CDR3: TGTGCCAGCAGCTTAGGTTATTGGAGTTCGTTTAGCAATCAGCCCCAGCATTTT. Translation gives CASSLGYWSSFSNQPQHF.

The V call is TRBV14, the J call TRBJ1-6; D call uncertain. V gave up 3 bases and J gave up 12 bases, with 12 bases separating them. The CDR3 extends over 13 amino acids. Germline loops: CDR1 SGHDN, CDR2 FVKESK. The CDR3 DNA sequence: TGTGCCAGCAGCCAGTCGGGGAAGGGACCCCTCCACTTT. Translated, it gives CASSQSGKGPLHF.